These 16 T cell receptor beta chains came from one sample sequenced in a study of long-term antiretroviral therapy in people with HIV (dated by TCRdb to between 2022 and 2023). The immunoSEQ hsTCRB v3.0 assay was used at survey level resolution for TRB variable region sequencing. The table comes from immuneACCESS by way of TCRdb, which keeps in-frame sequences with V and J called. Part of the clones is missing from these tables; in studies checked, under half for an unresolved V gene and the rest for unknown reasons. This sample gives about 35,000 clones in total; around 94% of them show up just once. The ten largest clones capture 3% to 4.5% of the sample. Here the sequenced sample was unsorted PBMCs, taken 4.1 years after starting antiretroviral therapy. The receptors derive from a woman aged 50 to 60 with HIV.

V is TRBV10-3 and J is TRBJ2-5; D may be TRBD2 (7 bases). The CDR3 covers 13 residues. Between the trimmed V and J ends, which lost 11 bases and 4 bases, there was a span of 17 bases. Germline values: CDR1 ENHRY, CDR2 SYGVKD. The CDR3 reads CAAQGGGRETQYF. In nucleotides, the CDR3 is TGTGCCGCCCAAGGGGGGGGCAGAGAGACCCAGTACTTC.

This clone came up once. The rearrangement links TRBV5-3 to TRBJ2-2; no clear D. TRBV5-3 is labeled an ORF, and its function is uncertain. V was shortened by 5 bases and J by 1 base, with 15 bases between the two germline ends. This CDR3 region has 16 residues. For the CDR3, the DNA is TGTGCCAGAAGGGGCAGTACTCAAAAGAACACCGGGGAGCTGTTTTTT. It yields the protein CARRGSTQKNTGELFF.

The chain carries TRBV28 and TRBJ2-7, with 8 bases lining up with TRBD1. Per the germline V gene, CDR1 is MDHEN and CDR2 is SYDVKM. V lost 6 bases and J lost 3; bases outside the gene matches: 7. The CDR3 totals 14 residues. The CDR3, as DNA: TGTGCCAGCAGGGACAGGGATATGGGCTACGAGCAGTACTTC. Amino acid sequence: CASRDRDMGYEQYF.

CDR3 sequence reads: CASRPPPSYLSYNEQFF. CDR3 DNA: TGTGCCAGCAGGCCTCCCCCGAGCTACCTATCCTACAATGAGCAGTTCTTC. This chain joins TRBV27 and TRBJ2-1; D not resolved. CDR1 and CDR2 (germline): MNHEY, SMNVEV (reference sequence). Trimming cost V 6 bases and J 1 base, with 19 bases left between them. This CDR3 contains 17 residues.

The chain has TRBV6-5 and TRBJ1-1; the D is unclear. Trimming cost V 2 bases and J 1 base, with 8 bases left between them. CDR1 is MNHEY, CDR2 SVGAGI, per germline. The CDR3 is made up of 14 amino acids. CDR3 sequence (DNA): TGTGCCAGCAGTTACCTCGCCGGGAACACTGAAGCTTTCTTT. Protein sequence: CASSYLAGNTEAFF.

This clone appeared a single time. The CDR3 reads CASSPRGMNTEAFF. The CDR3 DNA reads TGTGCCAGCAGTCCCCGGGGGATGAACACTGAAGCTTTCTTT. The chain combines TRBV25-1 with TRBJ1-1, with D perhaps TRBD1 (5 bases). The CDR3 has 14 amino acids. The ends were cut back, 5 bases at V and 0 bases at J, with 10 bases in the middle. Germline V gene data show CDR1 as MGHDK and CDR2 as SYGVNS. The variable domain in full, with the rest retrieved from reference TRBV25-1 and TRBJ1-1, is EADIYQTPRYLVIGTGKKITLECSQTMGHDKMYWYQQDPGMELHLIHYSYGVNSTEKGDLSSESTVSRIRTEHFPLTLESARPSHTSQYLCASSPRGMNTEAFFGQGTRLTVV.

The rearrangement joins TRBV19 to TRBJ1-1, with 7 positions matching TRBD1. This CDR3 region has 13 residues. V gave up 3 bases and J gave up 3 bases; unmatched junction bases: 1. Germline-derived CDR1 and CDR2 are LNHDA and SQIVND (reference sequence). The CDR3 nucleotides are TGTGCCAGTAGTATTGACAGGGACACTGAAGCTTTCTTT. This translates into CASSIDRDTEAFF.

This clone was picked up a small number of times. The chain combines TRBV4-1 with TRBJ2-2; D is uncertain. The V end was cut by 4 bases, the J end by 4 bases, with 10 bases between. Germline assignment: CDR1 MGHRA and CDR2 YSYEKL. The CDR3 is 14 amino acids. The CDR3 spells CASSPEWVTGELFF. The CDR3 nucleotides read TGCGCCAGCAGCCCAGAGTGGGTCACCGGGGAGCTGTTTTTT.

The CDR3 spells CASSPLVGVNRYEQYF. The CDR3, as DNA: TGTGCCAGCAGCCCACTAGTCGGGGTAAATCGCTACGAGCAGTACTTC. This chain connects TRBV11-3 to TRBJ2-7; TRBD2 might be the D (5 bases). Germline CDR1 and CDR2: SGHNT and YENEEA. V was cut by 5 bases and J by 3 bases, with 20 bases left in between. CDR3 length: 16 residues. Using reference TRBV11-3 and TRBJ2-7 for the parts outside the CDR3, the full variable domain is EAGVVQSPRYKIIEKKQPVAFWCNPISGHNTLYWYLQNLGQGPELLIRYENEEAVDDSQLPKDRFSAERLKGVDSTLKIQPAELGDSAVYLCASSPLVGVNRYEQYFGPGTRLTVT.

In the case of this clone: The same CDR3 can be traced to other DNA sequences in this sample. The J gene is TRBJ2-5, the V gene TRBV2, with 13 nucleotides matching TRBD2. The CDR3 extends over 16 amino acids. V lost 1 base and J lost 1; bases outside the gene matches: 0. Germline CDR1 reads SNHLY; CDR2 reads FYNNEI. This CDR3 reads CASSEGLAGGQETQYF. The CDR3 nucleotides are TGTGCCAGCAGTGAAGGACTAGCGGGGGGCCAAGAGACCCAGTACTTC. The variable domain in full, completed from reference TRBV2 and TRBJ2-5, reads EPEVTQTPSHQVTQMGQEVILRCVPISNHLYFYWYRQILGQKVEFLVSFYNNEISEKSEIFDDQFSVERPDGSNFTLKIRSTKLEDSAMYFCASSEGLAGGQETQYFGPGTRLLVL.

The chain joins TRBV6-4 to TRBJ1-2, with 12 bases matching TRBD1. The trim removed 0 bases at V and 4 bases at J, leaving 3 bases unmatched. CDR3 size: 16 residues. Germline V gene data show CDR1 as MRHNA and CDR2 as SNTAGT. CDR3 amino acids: CASSDSGQGASYGYTF. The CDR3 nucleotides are TGTGCCAGCAGTGACTCGGGACAGGGGGCCTCCTATGGCTACACCTTC.

Here the CDR3 reads CATIGGARRYNSPLHF. The CDR3 DNA follows: TGTGCCACTATTGGAGGGGCAAGGCGCTATAATTCACCCCTCCACTTT. The chain uses TRBV28 and TRBJ1-6; tentatively, D is TRBD1 (5 bases). The CDR3 totals 16 residues. Trimming took off 10 bases at V and 3 bases at J, with 19 bases between the two ends. Germline V lookup: CDR1 MDHEN, CDR2 SYDVKM. Combining the CDR3 with reference TRBV28 and TRBJ1-6 gives the whole variable domain DVKVTQSSRYLVKRTGEKVFLECVQDMDHENMFWYRQDPGLGLRLIYFSYDVKMKEKGDIPEGYSVSREKKERFSLILESASTNQTSMYLCATIGGARRYNSPLHFGNGTRLTVT.

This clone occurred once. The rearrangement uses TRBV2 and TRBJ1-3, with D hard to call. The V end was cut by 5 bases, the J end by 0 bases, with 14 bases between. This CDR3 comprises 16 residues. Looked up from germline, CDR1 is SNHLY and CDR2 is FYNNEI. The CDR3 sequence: CASSFAPDFSGNTIYF. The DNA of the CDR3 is TGTGCCAGCAGTTTCGCGCCAGACTTCTCTGGAAACACCATATATTTT.

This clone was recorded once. The DNA for the CDR3 is TGTGCCAGCAGTTACGGAGGGTACACTGAAGCTTTCTTT. Amino acids: CASSYGGYTEAFF. V is TRBV6-5 and J is TRBJ1-1; D remains ambiguous. The germline gives CDR1 MNHEY, CDR2 SVGAGI. Between the trimmed V and J ends, which lost 2 bases and 3 bases, there was a span of 7 bases. The CDR3 is 13 amino acids.

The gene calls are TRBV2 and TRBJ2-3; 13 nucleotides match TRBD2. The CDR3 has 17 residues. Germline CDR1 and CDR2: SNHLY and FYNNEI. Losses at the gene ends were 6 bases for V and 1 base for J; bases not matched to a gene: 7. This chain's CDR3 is CASRSTSGGPRTDTQYF. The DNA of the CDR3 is TGTGCCAGCAGGTCGACTAGCGGGGGGCCCCGCACAGATACGCAGTATTTT. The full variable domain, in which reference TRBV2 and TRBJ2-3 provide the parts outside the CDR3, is EPEVTQTPSHQVTQMGQEVILRCVPISNHLYFYWYRQILGQKVEFLVSFYNNEISEKSEIFDDQFSVERPDGSNFTLKIRSTKLEDSAMYFCASRSTSGGPRTDTQYFGPGTRLTVL.

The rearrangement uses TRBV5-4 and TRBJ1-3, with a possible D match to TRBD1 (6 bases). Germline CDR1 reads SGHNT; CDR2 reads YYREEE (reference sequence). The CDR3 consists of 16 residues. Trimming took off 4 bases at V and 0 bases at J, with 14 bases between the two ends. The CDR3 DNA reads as TGTGCCAGCAGCCGAGGACAGCCCTTCTCTGGAAACACCATATATTTT. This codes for CASSRGQPFSGNTIYF.